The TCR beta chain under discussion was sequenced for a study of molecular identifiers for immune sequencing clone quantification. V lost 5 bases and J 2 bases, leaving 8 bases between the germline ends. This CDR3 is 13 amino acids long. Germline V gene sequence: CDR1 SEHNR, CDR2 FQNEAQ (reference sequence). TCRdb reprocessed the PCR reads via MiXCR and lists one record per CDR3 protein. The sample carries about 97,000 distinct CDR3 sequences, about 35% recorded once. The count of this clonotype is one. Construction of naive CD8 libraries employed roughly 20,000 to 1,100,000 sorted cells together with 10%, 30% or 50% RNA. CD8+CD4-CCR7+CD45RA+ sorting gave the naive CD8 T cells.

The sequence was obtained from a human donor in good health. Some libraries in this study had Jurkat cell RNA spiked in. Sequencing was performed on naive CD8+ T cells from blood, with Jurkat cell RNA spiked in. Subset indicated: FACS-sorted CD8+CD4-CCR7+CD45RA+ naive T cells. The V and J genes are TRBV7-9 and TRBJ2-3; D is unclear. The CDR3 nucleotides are TGTGCCAGCAGCATACAGAACACAGATACGCAGTATTTT. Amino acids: CASSIQNTDTQYF.